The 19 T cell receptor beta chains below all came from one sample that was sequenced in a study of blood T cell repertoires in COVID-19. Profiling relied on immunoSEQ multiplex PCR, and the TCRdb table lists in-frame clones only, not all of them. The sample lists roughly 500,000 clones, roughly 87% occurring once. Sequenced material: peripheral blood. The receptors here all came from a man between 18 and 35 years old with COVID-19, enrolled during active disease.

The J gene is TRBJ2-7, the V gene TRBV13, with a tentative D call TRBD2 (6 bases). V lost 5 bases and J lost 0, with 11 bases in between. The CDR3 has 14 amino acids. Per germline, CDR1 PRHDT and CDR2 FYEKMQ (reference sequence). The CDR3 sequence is CASSQRRGSYEQYF. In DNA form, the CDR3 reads TGTGCCAGCAGCCAAAGGAGGGGCTCCTACGAGCAGTACTTC.

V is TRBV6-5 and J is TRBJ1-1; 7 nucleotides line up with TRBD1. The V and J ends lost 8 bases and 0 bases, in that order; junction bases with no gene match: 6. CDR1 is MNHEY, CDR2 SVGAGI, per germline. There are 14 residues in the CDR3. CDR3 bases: TGTGCCAGCTTCCTAGGGGGCTTGAACACTGAAGCTTTCTTT. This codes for CASFLGGLNTEAFF.

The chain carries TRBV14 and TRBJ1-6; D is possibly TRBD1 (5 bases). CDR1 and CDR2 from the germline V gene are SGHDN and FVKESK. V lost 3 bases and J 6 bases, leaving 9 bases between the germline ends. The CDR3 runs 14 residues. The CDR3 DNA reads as TGTGCCAGCAGCCAGTGGGGCGGTAATTCACCCCTCCACTTT. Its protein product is CASSQWGGNSPLHF.

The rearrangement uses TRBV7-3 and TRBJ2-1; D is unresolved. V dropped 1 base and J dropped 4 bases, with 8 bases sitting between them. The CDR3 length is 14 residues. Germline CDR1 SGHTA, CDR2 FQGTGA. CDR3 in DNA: TGTGCCAGCAGCTTAAACGTCGGGTACAATGAGCAGTTCTTC. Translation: CASSLNVGYNEQFF.

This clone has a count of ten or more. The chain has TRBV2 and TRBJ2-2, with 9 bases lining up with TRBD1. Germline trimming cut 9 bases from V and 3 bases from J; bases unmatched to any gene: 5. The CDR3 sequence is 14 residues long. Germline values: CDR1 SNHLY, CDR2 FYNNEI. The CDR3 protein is CASTGTGHTGELFF. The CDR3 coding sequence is TGTGCCAGTACCGGGACAGGGCACACCGGGGAGCTGTTTTTT.

CDR3 coding DNA: TGCGCCAGCAGTCCTAGCGCCTACAATGAGCAGTTCTTC. Translated: CASSPSAYNEQFF. The V call is TRBV10-1, the J call TRBJ2-1, with a tentative D call TRBD2 (6 bases). The length of the CDR3 is 13 residues. Germline V gives CDR1 WNHNN, CDR2 SYGVQD (reference sequence). The V end lost 5 bases, the J end lost 2 bases, and 7 bases lay between the germline ends.

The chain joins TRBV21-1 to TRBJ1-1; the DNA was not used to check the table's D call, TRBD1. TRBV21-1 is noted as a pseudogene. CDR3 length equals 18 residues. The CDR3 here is CASSKGVSGLGPKTEAFF. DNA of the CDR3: TGTGCCAGCAGCAAAGGGGTTTCAGGGTTAGGGCCCAAAACTGAAGCTTTCTTT.

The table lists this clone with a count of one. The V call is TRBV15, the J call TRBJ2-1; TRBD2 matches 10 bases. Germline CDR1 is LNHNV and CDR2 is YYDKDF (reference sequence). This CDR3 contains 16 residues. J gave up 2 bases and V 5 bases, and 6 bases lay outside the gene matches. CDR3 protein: CATSPSSGRAYNEQFF. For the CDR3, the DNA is TGTGCCACCAGCCCCTCCAGCGGGAGGGCCTACAATGAGCAGTTCTTC. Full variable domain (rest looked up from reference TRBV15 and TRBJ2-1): DAMVIQNPRYQVTQFGKPVTLSCSQTLNHNVMYWYQQKSSQAPKLLFHYYDKDFNNEADTPDNFQSRRPNTSFCFLDIRSPGLGDTAMYLCATSPSSGRAYNEQFFGPGTRLTVL.

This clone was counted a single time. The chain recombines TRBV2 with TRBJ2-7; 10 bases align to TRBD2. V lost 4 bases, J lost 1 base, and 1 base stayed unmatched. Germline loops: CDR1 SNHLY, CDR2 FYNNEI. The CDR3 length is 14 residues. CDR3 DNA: TGTGCCAGCAGTGTAGCGGGGGGATCCTACGAGCAGTACTTC. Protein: CASSVAGGSYEQYF.

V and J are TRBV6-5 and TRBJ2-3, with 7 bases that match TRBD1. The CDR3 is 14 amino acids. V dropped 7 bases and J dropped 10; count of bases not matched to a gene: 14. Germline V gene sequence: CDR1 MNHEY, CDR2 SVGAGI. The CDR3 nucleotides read TGTGCCAGCACCCCGGGACAGTCGCTGGTGCCGCAGTATTTT. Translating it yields CASTPGQSLVPQYF.

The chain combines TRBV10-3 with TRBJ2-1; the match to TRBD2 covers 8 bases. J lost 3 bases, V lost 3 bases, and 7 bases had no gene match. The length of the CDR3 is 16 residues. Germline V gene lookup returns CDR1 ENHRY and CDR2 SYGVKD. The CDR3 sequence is CAISDPSSGGYNEQFF. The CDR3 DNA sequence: TGTGCCATCAGTGATCCTAGCAGCGGGGGCTACAATGAGCAGTTCTTC.

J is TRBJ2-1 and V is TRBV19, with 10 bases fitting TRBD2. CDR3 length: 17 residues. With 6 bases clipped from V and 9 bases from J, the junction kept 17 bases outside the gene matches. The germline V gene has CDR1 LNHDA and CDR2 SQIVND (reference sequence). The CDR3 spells CASRSGGAFLDVGEQFF. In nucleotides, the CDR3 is TGTGCCAGTAGGAGCGGGGGGGCATTTTTGGATGTGGGTGAGCAGTTCTTC.

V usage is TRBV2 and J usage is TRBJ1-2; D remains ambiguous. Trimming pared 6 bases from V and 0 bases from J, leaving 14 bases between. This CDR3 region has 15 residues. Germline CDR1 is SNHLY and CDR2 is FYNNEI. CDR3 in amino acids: CASRVEATPNYGYTF. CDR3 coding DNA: TGTGCCAGCAGAGTCGAAGCGACCCCTAACTATGGCTACACCTTC.

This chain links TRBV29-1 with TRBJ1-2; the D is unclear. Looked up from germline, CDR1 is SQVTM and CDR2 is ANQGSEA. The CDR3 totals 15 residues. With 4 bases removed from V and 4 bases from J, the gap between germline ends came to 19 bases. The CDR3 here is CSVAKAGGQSYGYTF. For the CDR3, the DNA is TGCAGCGTTGCAAAAGCGGGAGGGCAATCCTATGGCTACACCTTC.

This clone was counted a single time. DNA for the CDR3: TGCGCCAGCAGCGGCGGGACGGGCTACGAGCAGTACTTC. This codes for CASSGGTGYEQYF. V gene TRBV5-1 combines with J gene TRBJ2-7; D perhaps matches TRBD2 (6 bases). V lost 4 bases to trimming and J lost 3 bases, with 11 bases between them. This CDR3 spans 13 amino acids. Looked up from germline, CDR1 is SGHRS and CDR2 is YFSETQ.

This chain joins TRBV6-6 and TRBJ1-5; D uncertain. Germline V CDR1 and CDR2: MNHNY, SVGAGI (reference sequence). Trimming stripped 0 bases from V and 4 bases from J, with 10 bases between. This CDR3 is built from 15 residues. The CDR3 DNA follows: TGTGCCAGCAGTTACTCCATGGGCAGTAATCAGCCCCAGCATTTT. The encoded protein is CASSYSMGSNQPQHF.

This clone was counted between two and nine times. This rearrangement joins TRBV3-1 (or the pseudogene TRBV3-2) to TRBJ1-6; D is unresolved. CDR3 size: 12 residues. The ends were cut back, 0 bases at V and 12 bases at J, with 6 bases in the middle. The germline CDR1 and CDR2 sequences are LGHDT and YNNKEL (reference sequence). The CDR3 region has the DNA TGTGCCAGCAGCCAAGATCGGGAACCCCTCCACTTT. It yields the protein CASSQDREPLHF.

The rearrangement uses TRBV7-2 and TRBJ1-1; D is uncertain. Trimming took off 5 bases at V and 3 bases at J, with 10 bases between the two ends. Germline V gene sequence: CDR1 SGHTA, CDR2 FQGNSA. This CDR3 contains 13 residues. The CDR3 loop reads CASSQKRDTEAFF. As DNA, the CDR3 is TGTGCCAGCAGCCAGAAGAGGGACACTGAAGCTTTCTTT.

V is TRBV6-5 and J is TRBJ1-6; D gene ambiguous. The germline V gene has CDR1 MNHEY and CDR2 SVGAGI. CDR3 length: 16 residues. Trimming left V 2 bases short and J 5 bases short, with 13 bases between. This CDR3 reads CASSYRKYGDNSPLHF. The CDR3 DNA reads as TGTGCCAGCAGTTACAGAAAGTACGGGGATAATTCACCCCTCCACTTT.